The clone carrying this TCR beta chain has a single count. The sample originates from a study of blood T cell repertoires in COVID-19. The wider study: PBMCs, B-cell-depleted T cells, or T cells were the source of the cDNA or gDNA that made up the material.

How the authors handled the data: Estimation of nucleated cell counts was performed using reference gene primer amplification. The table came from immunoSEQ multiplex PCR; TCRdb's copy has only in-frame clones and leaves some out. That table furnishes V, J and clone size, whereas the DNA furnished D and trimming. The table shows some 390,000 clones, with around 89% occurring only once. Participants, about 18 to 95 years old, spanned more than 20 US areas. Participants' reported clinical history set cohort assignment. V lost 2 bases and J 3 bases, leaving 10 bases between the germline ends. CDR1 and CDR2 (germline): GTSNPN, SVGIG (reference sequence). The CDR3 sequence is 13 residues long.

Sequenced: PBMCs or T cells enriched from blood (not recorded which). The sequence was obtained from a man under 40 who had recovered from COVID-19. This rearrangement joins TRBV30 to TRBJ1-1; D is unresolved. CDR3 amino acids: CAWSRGIDTEAFF. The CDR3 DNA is TGTGCCTGGAGTCGGGGAATCGACACTGAAGCTTTCTTT.